This passage covers 23 T cell receptor beta chains from one sample sequenced in a study of molecular identifiers for immune sequencing clone quantification. In TCRdb, the PCR reads were re-called with MiXCR into one record per CDR3 protein. The sample has more than 300,000 distinct CDR3 sequences, roughly 23% seen once; the top ten hold approximately 0.8%. Sequencing was performed on naive CD8+ T cells from blood, with Jurkat cell RNA spiked in. Subset in this sample: FACS-sorted CD8+CD4-CCR7+CD45RA+ naive T cells. The receptors come from a human donor in good health. Some libraries in this study had Jurkat cell RNA spiked in.

Ten or more counts support this clonotype. The CDR3 DNA reads TGTGCCAGCAGTGAGCCCGGACAGGTGTATACCTTC. Its translation: CASSEPGQVYTF. The chain recombines TRBV28 with TRBJ1-2, with 7 bases that match TRBD1. Looked up from germline, CDR1 is MDHEN and CDR2 is SYDVKM. V lost 5 bases, J lost 14 bases, and 11 bases stayed unmatched. The length of the CDR3 is 12 residues.

Concerning this clonotype itself: This may arise from a read error, as a much more abundant clone is one base away. The J gene is TRBJ1-1, the V gene TRBV6-5; the D gene is possibly TRBD1 (5 bases). This CDR3 is 13 amino acids long. Trimming left V 5 bases short and J 4 bases short, with 11 bases between. Germline V gene data show CDR1 as MNHEY and CDR2 as SVGAGI. The CDR3 is CASSRGPGTEAFF. The CDR3 region has the DNA TGTGCCAGCAGTCGGGGACCTGGCACTGAAGCTTTCTTT.

This clonotype was seen at least ten times. The V and J genes are TRBV20-1 and TRBJ2-2, with TRBD2 matching 10 bases. The ends lost 0 bases at V and 3 bases at J; junction bases unmatched: 7. CDR3 length: 17 amino acids. The germline V gene has CDR1 DFQATT and CDR2 SNEGSKA (reference sequence). CDR3 sequence: CSARDFLAGDYTGELFF. For the CDR3, the DNA is TGCAGTGCTAGAGATTTCCTAGCGGGGGATTACACCGGGGAGCTGTTTTTT.

This clonotype was detected a few times. The chain carries TRBV4-1 and TRBJ2-2; 8 bases agree with TRBD1. The V and J ends lost 4 bases and 4 bases, in that order; junction bases with no gene match: 8. This CDR3 is built from 16 residues. CDR1 is MGHRA and CDR2 is YSYEKL in the germline V gene. In DNA, the CDR3 is TGCGCCAGCAGCCCAGGACAGGGCTCGGGCACCGGGGAGCTGTTTTTT. It codes for CASSPGQGSGTGELFF.

Ten or more counts support this clonotype. The V and J genes are TRBV29-1 and TRBJ2-7; weak D call: TRBD1 (6 bases). Germline CDR1 SQVTM, CDR2 ANQGSEA. Trimming cost V 4 bases and J 6 bases, with 13 bases left between them. CDR3 length: 12 amino acids. CDR3 sequence (DNA): TGCAGCGTTGTGGTGACAGGCCTCGAGCAGTACTTC. Its protein is CSVVVTGLEQYF.

Many counts were recorded for this clonotype. This chain joins TRBV7-9 and TRBJ2-3; D gene ambiguous. This CDR3 comprises 16 residues. Trimming removed 0 bases from V and 2 bases from J, with 12 bases in between. Germline assignment: CDR1 SEHNR and CDR2 FQNEAQ (reference sequence). The DNA of the CDR3 is TGTGCCAGCAGCTTAGCGATGGGCAGGTCCACAGATACGCAGTATTTT. It codes for CASSLAMGRSTDTQYF. Based on the CDR3 plus reference TRBV7-9 and TRBJ2-3, the full variable domain is DTGVSQNPRHKITKRGQNVTFRCDPISEHNRLYWYRQTLGQGPEFLTYFQNEAQLEKSRLLSDRFSAERPKGSFSTLEIQRTEQGDSAMYLCASSLAMGRSTDTQYFGPGTRLTVL.

This clonotype was counted at least ten times. CDR3 region: CASSLQGGSSTDTQYF. The CDR3 nucleotides read TGTGCCAGCAGCCTACAGGGAGGGTCTTCCACAGATACGCAGTATTTT. The chain joins TRBV6-6 to TRBJ2-3; TRBD2 might be the D (7 bases). Per the germline V gene, CDR1 is MNHNY and CDR2 is SVGAGI (reference sequence). This CDR3 region has 16 residues. V lost 6 bases and J 2 bases, leaving 18 bases between the germline ends.

This rearrangement joins TRBV27 to TRBJ2-5; the D gene is possibly TRBD1 (6 bases). CDR3 length: 14 residues. Germline loops: CDR1 MNHEY, CDR2 SMNVEV (reference sequence). Trimming took 2 bases from V and 5 from J, leaving 12 bases between them. The DNA of the CDR3 is TGTGCCAGCAGTTTACTGGACAGTCTCGAGACCCAGTACTTC. This translates into CASSLLDSLETQYF.

There are many counts of this clonotype. This CDR3 is CSARKTGFLTDTQYF. In DNA, the CDR3 is TGCAGTGCTAGGAAGACAGGTTTTCTCACAGATACGCAGTATTTT. The V and J genes are TRBV20-1 and TRBJ2-3; maybe TRBD1 (6 bases). V dropped 3 bases and J dropped 2 bases, with 15 bases sitting between them. CDR1 and CDR2 (germline): DFQATT, SNEGSKA (reference sequence). This CDR3 spans 15 amino acids.

Concerning this clonotype: One end of the junction varies from germline; a read error may be responsible. The chain carries TRBV12-5 and TRBJ1-5; D call uncertain. Germline V gives CDR1 LGHNT, CDR2 FRNRAP. The CDR3 runs to 15 residues. CDR3 loop: CASSLGIGGNQPQHF. In nucleotides, the CDR3 is TGTGCTAGTAGTTTGGGGATAGGTGGGAATCAGCCCCAGCATTTT.

The sample holds many counts of this clonotype. The V call is TRBV29-1, the J call TRBJ2-5; D gene uncertain. V was trimmed by 4 bases and J by 2 bases, leaving 14 bases between them. This CDR3 contains 14 residues. CDR1 is SQVTM and CDR2 is ANQGSEA in the germline V gene. The CDR3 is CSVVGLSYQETQYF. The CDR3 DNA reads TGCAGCGTTGTTGGGCTAAGTTATCAAGAGACCCAGTACTTC.

With regard to this clonotype: A much bigger clone sits one base away, suggesting this may be a read error. This chain joins TRBV7-9 and TRBJ2-5; D unresolved. V lost 4 bases to trimming and J lost 0 bases, with 12 bases between them. From germline, CDR1 is SEHNR and CDR2 FQNEAQ (reference sequence). The CDR3 has 15 amino acids. CDR3 nucleotides: TGTGCCAGCAGCTCAGCGCTGTCAGACCAAGAGACCCAGTACTTC. Translated: CASSSALSDQETQYF.

This clonotype was found many times. The gene calls are TRBV27 and TRBJ2-7; D is undetermined. V was clipped by 5 bases and J by 7 bases, with 12 bases between them. Germline CDR1 is MNHEY and CDR2 is SMNVEV (reference sequence). This CDR3 region has 12 residues. Here the CDR3 DNA reads TGTGCCAGCAGTCCCAATCAGAGGGAGCAGTACTTC. Amino acids: CASSPNQREQYF.

This clonotype was counted many times. The genes are TRBV6-2 or TRBV6-3 and TRBJ1-1; D may be TRBD1 (6 bases). This CDR3 has 12 amino acids. In germline, CDR1 is MNHEY, CDR2 SVGEGT. The ends were cut back, 2 bases at V and 8 bases at J, with 9 bases in the middle. CDR3: CASSYPGQEAFF. CDR3 coding DNA: TGTGCCAGCAGTTACCCGGGACAAGAAGCTTTCTTT.

This clonotype was observed a handful of times. The V gene is TRBV6-1, the J gene TRBJ2-7; D uncertain. V lost 0 bases to trimming and J lost 2 bases, with 14 bases between them. The CDR3 runs 16 residues. Germline assignment: CDR1 MNHNS and CDR2 SASEGT. CDR3: CASSEAKGGPTYEQYF. The CDR3 DNA follows: TGTGCCAGCAGTGAAGCAAAGGGTGGTCCTACCTACGAGCAGTACTTC.

This clonotype was picked up many times. V and J are TRBV7-9 and TRBJ2-7; TRBD2 matches at 8 bases. This CDR3 has 13 residues. Germline V gene sequence: CDR1 SEHNR, CDR2 FQNEAQ (reference sequence). Unmatched junction bases numbered 4, after V lost 4 bases and J lost 5 bases. Here the CDR3 reads CASSSGLEDEQYF. The CDR3 nucleotides are TGTGCCAGCAGCTCGGGACTAGAAGACGAGCAGTACTTC. Complete variable domain (other parts from reference TRBV7-9 and TRBJ2-7): DTGVSQNPRHKITKRGQNVTFRCDPISEHNRLYWYRQTLGQGPEFLTYFQNEAQLEKSRLLSDRFSAERPKGSFSTLEIQRTEQGDSAMYLCASSSGLEDEQYFGPGTRLTVT.

This clonotype has ten or more counts. V gene TRBV15 combines with J gene TRBJ2-7, with D uncertain. Looked up from germline, CDR1 is LNHNV and CDR2 is YYDKDF (reference sequence). V lost 0 bases, J lost 3 bases, and 6 bases lay in between. This CDR3 comprises 13 residues. CDR3 DNA sequence: TGTGCCACCAGCAGAGATAGGGACTACGAGCAGTACTTC. Translation gives CATSRDRDYEQYF.

This clonotype was seen only a few times. This chain connects TRBV10-3 to TRBJ2-3, with D perhaps matching TRBD1 (6 bases). There are 14 residues in the CDR3. The V end was cut by 3 bases, the J end by 5 bases, with 12 bases between. CDR1 is ENHRY and CDR2 is SYGVKD in the germline V gene. The CDR3 reads CAISDPPGVDTQYF. DNA of the CDR3: TGTGCCATCAGTGACCCGCCAGGGGTAGATACGCAGTATTTT.

In the case of this clonotype: At one end, the junction sequence differs from germline, possibly due to a read error. The J gene is TRBJ2-2, the V gene TRBV10-3; tentative D call: TRBD2 (5 bases). CDR1 ENHRY and CDR2 SYGVKD come from the germline V gene. The length of the CDR3 is 15 residues. The CDR3 DNA reads TGTGCCGTCAGTGAGCGGACGGGCGCCTCCGGGGAGCTGTTTTTT. This codes for CAVSERTGASGELFF.

The rearrangement joins TRBV4-1 to TRBJ1-2, with D possibly matching TRBD1 (5 bases). Looked up from germline, CDR1 is MGHRA and CDR2 is YSYEKL. This CDR3 has 16 amino acids. The V gene lost 0 bases and the J gene lost 1 base, with 12 bases spanning the gap. The CDR3 DNA reads as TGCGCCAGCAGCCAAGAAACAGGCGCCTATAACTATGGCTACACCTTC. Translating gives CASSQETGAYNYGYTF.

A note on this clonotype: A read error is possible here, since a much larger clone lies one base away. The genes are TRBV7-9 and TRBJ2-5; no definite D call. The CDR3 runs 15 residues. The germline V gene has CDR1 SEHNR and CDR2 FQNEAQ (reference sequence). The CDR3: CASRPSPGFQETQHF. CDR3 nucleotides: TGTGCCAGCAGGCCATCCCCGGGCTTCCAAGAGACCCAGCACTTC.

For this clonotype: It may be a read error: a sequence one base away is much more abundant. This chain joins TRBV7-9 and TRBJ2-7, with D uncertain. Germline CDR1 is SEHNR and CDR2 is FQNEAQ (reference sequence). This CDR3 region has 14 residues. The chain's CDR3 is CVSSLVTRPFEQYF. CDR3 sequence (DNA): TGTGTCAGCAGCTTAGTTACGCGTCCGTTCGAGCAGTACTTC.

On this clonotype itself: Possible read error: a much larger clone is one base away. The chain links TRBV2 to TRBJ2-3; D remains unclear. The end of the DNA is better explained by TRBJ1-5, so the J call may be wrong. The CDR3 totals 13 residues. CDR1 is SNHLY and CDR2 is FYNNEI in the germline V gene. This chain's CDR3 is CASSRRSTDTQHF. The DNA for the CDR3 is TGTGCCAGCAGTCGCAGGTCCACAGATACGCAGCATTTT.